The 23 T cell receptor beta chains presented below share a single source sample, sequenced in a study of blood T cell repertoires in COVID-19. Clones were read by immunoSEQ multiplex PCR, and TCRdb kept only the in-frame ones, dropping some. The table records 80,000 to 100,000 clones, roughly 84% of them present only once. The material sequenced was peripheral blood. All receptors derive from a woman of 80 years or more in a cohort sampled during active or convalescent COVID-19.

The chain carries TRBV5-1 and TRBJ1-2; TRBD1 aligns across 10 bases. This CDR3 has 16 amino acids. J was trimmed by 4 bases and V by 4 bases; bases with no gene match: 10. Germline V gene lookup returns CDR1 SGHRS and CDR2 YFSETQ. The CDR3 here is CASSVSTGGLTYGYTF. Written as DNA, the CDR3 is TGCGCCAGCAGCGTATCGACAGGGGGCTTAACCTATGGCTACACCTTC.

V is TRBV23-1 and J is TRBJ2-3; D is perhaps TRBD2 (6 bases). TRBV23-1 is an ORF, and what it does is uncertain. CDR3 length equals 15 residues. V lost 4 bases, J lost 1 base, and 12 bases lay in between. CDR3 nucleotide sequence: TGCGCCAGCAGTCGGAGGGCTTTCGGCACAGATACGCAGTATTTT. Protein sequence: CASSRRAFGTDTQYF.

V is TRBV5-4 and J is TRBJ1-2; D gene ambiguous. Germline assignment: CDR1 SGHNT and CDR2 YYREEE (reference sequence). The CDR3 covers 11 residues. Trimming took off 3 bases at V and 5 bases at J, with 5 bases between the two ends. Here the CDR3 reads CASSSVYGYTF. In DNA, the CDR3 is TGTGCCAGCAGCTCTGTGTATGGCTACACCTTC.

V usage is TRBV2 and J usage is TRBJ2-2, with TRBD2 matching 7 bases. Per germline, CDR1 SNHLY and CDR2 FYNNEI. Unmatched junction bases numbered 11, after V lost 0 bases and J lost 4 bases. The length of the CDR3 is 18 residues. CDR3 sequence reads: CASSEAKRGGRGTGELFF. The CDR3 region has the DNA TGTGCCAGCAGTGAAGCAAAGCGTGGGGGGAGGGGCACCGGGGAGCTGTTTTTT.

V and J are TRBV18 and TRBJ2-5, with TRBD2 matching 7 bases. Per the germline V gene, CDR1 is KGHSH and CDR2 is LQKENI. This CDR3 contains 14 residues. With 5 bases clipped from V and 4 bases from J, the junction kept 7 bases outside the gene matches. The CDR3 bases are TGTGCCAGCTCAAGAAGTGGCGGGAGAGAGACCCAGTACTTC. Protein product: CASSRSGGRETQYF.

The genes are TRBV3-1 (or the pseudogene TRBV3-2) and TRBJ1-2, with a tentative D call TRBD1 (5 bases). The CDR3 sequence is 15 residues long. Germline CDR1 LGHDT, CDR2 YNNKEL (reference sequence). The V gene lost 0 bases and the J gene lost 8 bases, with 16 bases spanning the gap. Here the CDR3 reads CASSQDPQARAGYTF. CDR3 bases: TGTGCCAGCAGCCAAGACCCACAGGCCCGTGCCGGCTACACCTTC.

The chain joins TRBV4-1 to TRBJ2-4; 9 bases are a match to TRBD2. The germline CDR1 and CDR2 sequences are MGHRA and YSYEKL. The trim removed 1 base at V and 8 bases at J, leaving 6 bases unmatched. The CDR3 is made up of 15 amino acids. CDR3 coding DNA: TGCGCCAGCAGCCAAGCGGATAGCGGGAGCTACATTCAGTACTTC. Its protein is CASSQADSGSYIQYF.

The rearrangement links TRBV27 to TRBJ2-5, with 8 bases matching TRBD2. The V gene's germline CDR1 is MNHEY and CDR2 SMNVEV (reference sequence). Trimming at V came to 5 bases and at J to 4 bases, leaving 9 bases not matched to a gene. This CDR3 has 15 residues. DNA of the CDR3: TGTGCCAGCAGTCCCTCTAGCGGGTACCCAGAGACCCAGTACTTC. It yields the protein CASSPSSGYPETQYF.

This clone was found once. V usage is TRBV28 and J usage is TRBJ1-5; possibly TRBD1 for D (5 bases). This CDR3 region has 14 residues. Germline V lookup: CDR1 MDHEN, CDR2 SYDVKM. V was shortened by 10 bases and J by 0 bases, with 13 bases between the two germline ends. CDR3 nucleotide sequence: TGTGCCATCGCTAAAGGGGTTAGCAATCAGCCCCAGCATTTT. Encoded protein: CAIAKGVSNQPQHF.

The rearrangement uses TRBV7-9 and TRBJ1-2; the D is unclear. Trimming removed 2 bases at V and 0 bases at J, with 4 bases between. Germline CDR1 reads SEHNR; CDR2 reads FQNEAQ (reference sequence). This CDR3 is built from 13 residues. The CDR3 coding sequence is TGTGCCAGCAGCTTACAGGCTAACTATGGCTACACCTTC. Its protein is CASSLQANYGYTF.

A single count supports this clone. The chain recombines TRBV19 with TRBJ2-7, with 7 nucleotides matching TRBD2. The V and J ends lost 6 bases and 4 bases, in that order; junction bases with no gene match: 9. The CDR3 length is 14 residues. Per germline, CDR1 LNHDA and CDR2 SQIVND (reference sequence). DNA of the CDR3: TGTGCCAGTAGCGATCAGCGGGACTTTTACGAGCAGTACTTC. Amino acid sequence: CASSDQRDFYEQYF.

J is TRBJ2-3 and V is TRBV27; weak D call: TRBD2 (6 bases). Germline V lookup: CDR1 MNHEY, CDR2 SMNVEV (reference sequence). The CDR3 runs 13 residues. The V gene lost 7 bases and the J gene lost 5 bases, with 13 bases spanning the gap. CDR3 in amino acids: CASIGVEGDTQYF. The CDR3 DNA sequence: TGTGCCAGCATTGGGGTGGAGGGAGATACGCAGTATTTT.

In its sample, this clone was seen a few times. The chain uses TRBV5-6 and TRBJ2-7; a possible D gene is TRBD1 (5 bases). CDR3 length equals 12 residues. The V end lost 6 bases, the J end lost 3 bases, and 10 bases lay between the germline ends. Germline CDR1 and CDR2: SGHDT and YYEEEE. The CDR3 nucleotides read TGTGCCAGCAACGGACAAAACTACGAGCAGTACTTC. Translation: CASNGQNYEQYF. Supplemented by reference TRBV5-6 and TRBJ2-7, the full variable domain reads DAGVTQSPTHLIKTRGQQVTLRCSPKSGHDTVSWYQQALGQGPQFIFQYYEEEERQRGNFPDRFSGHQFPNYSSELNVNALLLGDSALYLCASNGQNYEQYFGPGTRLTVT.

The V call is TRBV2, the J call TRBJ1-5, with a weak D call TRBD1 (5 bases). The CDR3 has 15 residues. Germline V gives CDR1 SNHLY, CDR2 FYNNEI. Deletions cut 6 bases from V and 1 base from J, with 13 bases between. The CDR3 bases are TGTGCCAGCAGGTTCAGGGTTGGGAGCAATCAGCCCCAGCATTTT. It encodes CASRFRVGSNQPQHF.

The DNA for the CDR3 is TGTGCCAGCAGCTCCAGACAGCAGGCTGAAGCTTTCTTT. Translated: CASSSRQQAEAFF. V usage is TRBV5-6 and J usage is TRBJ1-1, with a tentative D call TRBD1 (5 bases). CDR3 length: 13 residues. V lost 3 bases and J lost 6, with 12 bases in between. CDR1 is SGHDT and CDR2 is YYEEEE in the germline V gene.

The J gene is TRBJ1-2, the V gene TRBV19, with a tentative D call TRBD1 (6 bases). Germline V lookup: CDR1 LNHDA, CDR2 SQIVND (reference sequence). Trimming took 5 bases from V and 4 from J, leaving 17 bases between them. The CDR3 is 15 amino acids. CDR3 coding DNA: TGTGCCAGTAGTTTCTCGGGAGGGGGGATCTATGGCTACACCTTC. Its protein product is CASSFSGGGIYGYTF.

The chain links TRBV2 to TRBJ2-1; 7 bases agree with TRBD1. The CDR3 totals 13 residues. Trimming cost V 6 bases and J 9 bases; bases outside gene matches: 8. Germline V gives CDR1 SNHLY, CDR2 FYNNEI. In DNA form, the CDR3 reads TGTGCCAGCAGGGGGGACAGAGGAGGTGAGCAGTTCTTC. This gives the protein CASRGDRGGEQFF.

This CDR3 is CASSPGLAGVHNEQFF. The CDR3 DNA follows: TGCGCCAGCAGCCCGGGACTAGCGGGAGTCCACAATGAGCAGTTCTTC. The V call is TRBV5-1, the J call TRBJ2-1; TRBD2 aligns across 14 bases. With 4 bases clipped from V and 5 bases from J, the junction kept 5 bases outside the gene matches. This CDR3 comprises 16 residues. Germline V gene sequence: CDR1 SGHRS, CDR2 YFSETQ.

The chain carries TRBV7-2 and TRBJ2-5, with 7 bases matching TRBD2. V shed 5 bases and J 5 bases; nucleotides not matched to a gene: 11. Looked up from germline, CDR1 is SGHTA and CDR2 is FQGNSA. The CDR3 length is 15 residues. The CDR3 bases are TGTGCCAGCAGCAGCTTTCGACTAGCAGGGGAGACCCAGTACTTC. As protein: CASSSFRLAGETQYF.

The chain uses TRBV27 and TRBJ2-4; TRBD2 matches at 14 bases. This CDR3 has 19 residues. CDR1 is MNHEY, CDR2 SMNVEV, per germline (reference sequence). The V segment lost 5 bases and the J segment 4 bases; nucleotides outside the gene matches: 13. CDR3 bases: TGTGCCAGCAGTACAAGGACTAGCGGGAGGTCCGGGGGAAAAAACATTCAGTACTTC. Translation gives CASSTRTSGRSGGKNIQYF.

This sequence joins TRBV15 and TRBJ1-1; D is possibly TRBD1 (5 bases). Deletions cut 5 bases from V and 10 bases from J, with 17 bases between. This CDR3 has 13 residues. Germline lookup yields CDR1 LNHNV and CDR2 YYDKDF (reference sequence). CDR3 loop: CATSGLLGVVAFF. CDR3 sequence (DNA): TGTGCCACCAGCGGACTATTAGGGGTTGTAGCTTTCTTT.

V usage is TRBV25-1 and J usage is TRBJ1-4, with D perhaps TRBD1 (6 bases). The germline gives CDR1 MGHDK, CDR2 SYGVNS. The length of the CDR3 is 16 residues. Trimming shortened V by 0 bases and J by 7 bases, and 15 bases separated the two germline ends. The CDR3 nucleotides read TGTGCCAGCAGTGAATACCCAGGGGCCTCAAGTGAAAAACTGTTTTTT. Translated: CASSEYPGASSEKLFF. The full variable domain, rest sourced from reference TRBV25-1 and TRBJ1-4, is EADIYQTPRYLVIGTGKKITLECSQTMGHDKMYWYQQDPGMELHLIHYSYGVNSTEKGDLSSESTVSRIRTEHFPLTLESARPSHTSQYLCASSEYPGASSEKLFFGSGTQLSVL.

This sequence joins TRBV29-1 and TRBJ2-5; D call uncertain. The CDR3 has 12 amino acids. CDR1 and CDR2 (germline): SQVTM, ANQGSEA. Trimming removed 7 bases from V and 5 bases from J, with 14 bases in between. The CDR3 DNA reads as TGCAGCGGGCATGCGGCCACGGAGACCCAGTACTTC. It translates to CSGHAATETQYF.